These 17 T cell receptor beta chains originate from one sample sequenced in a study of identical twins. MiXCR was run by TCRdb on the 5' RACE reads, yielding one entry per CDR3 protein. The profile shows 300,000 to 400,000 distinct CDR3 sequences, around 12% of them singletons. This same sample was also taken into another study, of yellow fever vaccine responses in identical twins.

The sample was CD8+ T cells sorted from blood. These receptors came from a woman between 18 and 30 years old in good health.

This clonotype came up a few times. The rearrangement uses TRBV7-6 and TRBJ1-5; D not certain. The germline V and J ends were trimmed by 4 bases and 9 bases, with 10 bases remaining between them. Germline values: CDR1 SGHVS, CDR2 FNYEAQ. This CDR3 has 12 amino acids. CDR3 bases: TGTGCCAGCAGCTACACTTGGGGGCCCCAGCATTTT. Translated: CASSYTWGPQHF.

This clonotype showed up many times. The V and J genes are TRBV4-2 and TRBJ1-5; D unclear. This CDR3 region has 12 residues. Germline CDR1 reads LGHNA; CDR2 reads YNFKEQ. V lost 1 base, J lost 6 bases, and 4 bases lay in between. DNA for the CDR3: TGTGCCAGCAGCCAAGGGGGTCAGCCCCAGCATTTT. Translated, it gives CASSQGGQPQHF.

This rearrangement joins TRBV27 to TRBJ1-4; no firm D call. Germline V gives CDR1 MNHEY, CDR2 SMNVEV (reference sequence). CDR3 length: 17 residues. Trimming removed 2 bases at V and 0 bases at J, with 13 bases between. The CDR3 DNA is TGTGCCAGCAGTTTAACCCCGAAGCGATCAACTAATGAAAAACTGTTTTTT. Translating gives CASSLTPKRSTNEKLFF.

This clonotype was picked up a small number of times. The chain combines TRBV4-1 with TRBJ2-1; D is unresolved. The CDR3 covers 12 residues. Looked up from germline, CDR1 is MGHRA and CDR2 is YSYEKL. V shed 1 base and J shed 10 bases, with 8 bases lying between them. CDR3 bases: TGCGCCAGCAGCCAAGGGGATGGCGAGCAGTTCTTC. Its translation: CASSQGDGEQFF.

Many counts were recorded for this clonotype. The junction does not match germline at one end; this may be a read error. The J gene is TRBJ2-7, the V gene TRBV9, with TRBD2 identical over 11 bases. Per the germline V gene, CDR1 is SGDLS and CDR2 is YYNGEE. The CDR3 runs to 15 residues. The DNA for the CDR3 is TGCGCCAGCAGCCCCCGGACTAGCGGGTCCTACGAGCAGTACTTC. It specifies CASSPRTSGSYEQYF.

This clonotype was seen ten or more times. The gene calls are TRBV10-3 and TRBJ2-7; 7 positions match TRBD1. The CDR3 extends over 13 amino acids. Germline V gene lookup returns CDR1 ENHRY and CDR2 SYGVKD. V was clipped by 10 bases and J by 3 bases; unmatched bases: 9. CDR3 DNA sequence: TGTGCCACCCAGGACAGGAAACTCTACGAGCAGTACTTC. As protein: CATQDRKLYEQYF.

This clonotype was seen a few times. The rearrangement joins TRBV4-2 to TRBJ1-1, with 9 bases matching TRBD1. Germline assignment: CDR1 LGHNA and CDR2 YNFKEQ. CDR3 length: 17 amino acids. J gave up 3 bases and V 3 bases, and 11 bases lay outside the gene matches. The CDR3 here is CASSHPDRGGFYTEAFF. The CDR3 coding sequence is TGTGCCAGCAGCCATCCGGACAGGGGTGGTTTTTACACTGAAGCTTTCTTT.

With regard to this clonotype: A read error may be the cause here, since a much bigger clone is one base away. This chain joins TRBV7-9 and TRBJ2-1, with D perhaps matching TRBD1 (6 bases). CDR1 is SEHNR, CDR2 FQNEAQ, per germline (reference sequence). This CDR3 has 11 amino acids. The CDR3 is CATGTGNVQFF. CDR3 nucleotide sequence: TGTGCCACCGGAACAGGGAATGTGCAGTTCTTC.

The table lists this clonotype with a few counts. The CDR3 sequence: CASSPLAGAISETQYF. The CDR3 region has the DNA TGTGCCAGCAGCCCCCTAGCGGGAGCTATTTCGGAGACCCAGTACTTC. The chain combines TRBV12-3 or TRBV12-4 with TRBJ2-5, with 10 bases identical to TRBD2. This CDR3 region has 16 residues. J gave up 5 bases and V 6 bases, and 12 bases lay outside the gene matches.

This clonotype came up a few times. The chain employs TRBV20-1 and TRBJ1-1, with TRBD1 matching 11 bases. Germline loops: CDR1 DFQATT, CDR2 SNEGSKA (reference sequence). The CDR3 sequence is 13 residues long. The J segment lost 3 bases and the V segment lost 6 bases, leaving 3 bases of the junction unmatched. The CDR3: CSAKDRGHTEAFF. The CDR3 DNA is TGCAGTGCAAAGGACAGGGGGCACACTGAAGCTTTCTTT.

This clonotype was detected many times. The chain has TRBV24-1 and TRBJ1-1; D remains ambiguous. The CDR3 runs to 13 residues. V was trimmed by 3 bases and J by 2 bases, leaving 6 bases between them. CDR1 and CDR2 from the germline V gene are KGHDR and SFDVKD. The CDR3 DNA sequence: TGTGCCACCAGTGATGGAAGTAACACTGAAGCTTTCTTT. Translating it yields CATSDGSNTEAFF.

This clonotype was detected only a few times. The chain links TRBV10-3 to TRBJ2-1, with unresolved D. The CDR3 spans 13 residues. Trimming removed 4 bases from V and 7 bases from J, with 11 bases in between. Germline V CDR1 and CDR2: ENHRY, SYGVKD. Here the CDR3 reads CAISVGFHNEQFF. CDR3 bases: TGTGCCATCAGTGTCGGTTTCCATAATGAGCAGTTCTTC.

This chain uses TRBV2 with TRBJ2-7; D call uncertain. The V end was cut by 3 bases, the J end by 3 bases, with 9 bases between. CDR3 size: 13 residues. Germline CDR1 and CDR2: SNHLY and FYNNEI. The CDR3 DNA reads TGTGCCAGCAGTGAGGAACAGCACTACGAGCAGTACTTC. Translated, it gives CASSEEQHYEQYF. The complete variable domain, with remaining parts taken from reference TRBV2 and TRBJ2-7, reads EPEVTQTPSHQVTQMGQEVILRCVPISNHLYFYWYRQILGQKVEFLVSFYNNEISEKSEIFDDQFSVERPDGSNFTLKIRSTKLEDSAMYFCASSEEQHYEQYFGPGTRLTVT.

This clonotype was seen only a few times. The CDR3 DNA sequence: TGTGCCAGCAGCTTGGGGCTGATTAGCAATCAGCCCCAGCATTTT. Translated, it gives CASSLGLISNQPQHF. The V and J genes are TRBV5-5 and TRBJ1-5; D gene ambiguous. This CDR3 contains 15 residues. V was clipped by 0 bases and J by 0 bases, with 7 bases between them. CDR1 is SGHKS and CDR2 is YYEKEE in the germline V gene (reference sequence). Variable domain in full (rest from reference TRBV5-5 and TRBJ1-5): DAGVTQSPTHLIKTRGQQVTLRCSPISGHKSVSWYQQVLGQGPQFIFQYYEKEERGRGNFPDRFSARQFPNYSSELNVNALLLGDSALYLCASSLGLISNQPQHFGDGTRLSIL.

This clonotype was detected ten times or more. This chain connects TRBV14 to TRBJ2-1; D unresolved. CDR3 size: 14 residues. Per the germline V gene, CDR1 is SGHDN and CDR2 is FVKESK. V was cut by 3 bases and J by 8 bases, with 14 bases left in between. CDR3 amino acids: CASSHGRKPYEQFF. As DNA, the CDR3 is TGTGCCAGCAGCCACGGCCGAAAACCCTATGAGCAGTTCTTC.

This clonotype was recorded a few times. The genes are TRBV27 and TRBJ1-5; tentative D call: TRBD1 (5 bases). The germline CDR1 and CDR2 sequences are MNHEY and SMNVEV (reference sequence). Between the trimmed V and J ends, which lost 2 bases and 3 bases, there was a span of 20 bases. The CDR3 extends over 18 amino acids. CDR3 DNA sequence: TGTGCCAGCAGTTTAAGCGGGTTTGGGGGAGAGTTCAATCAGCCCCAGCATTTT. Translating it yields CASSLSGFGGEFNQPQHF.

This clonotype was recorded many times. The chain has TRBV20-1 and TRBJ1-1; D gene unclear. V lost 2 bases to trimming and J lost 3 bases, with 13 bases between them. The length of the CDR3 is 14 residues. Germline V gives CDR1 DFQATT, CDR2 SNEGSKA (reference sequence). The CDR3 spells CSARTGSGDTEAFF. The CDR3 region has the DNA TGCAGTGCTAGAACCGGGTCTGGGGACACTGAAGCTTTCTTT.